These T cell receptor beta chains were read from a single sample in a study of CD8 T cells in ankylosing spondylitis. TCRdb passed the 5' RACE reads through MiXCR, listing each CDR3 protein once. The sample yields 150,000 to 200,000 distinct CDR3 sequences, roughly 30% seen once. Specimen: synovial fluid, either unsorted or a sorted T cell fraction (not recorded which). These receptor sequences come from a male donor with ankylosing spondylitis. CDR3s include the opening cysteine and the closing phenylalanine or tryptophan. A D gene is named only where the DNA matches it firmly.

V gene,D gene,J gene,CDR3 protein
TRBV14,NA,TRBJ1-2,CASSARTVSSNYGYTF
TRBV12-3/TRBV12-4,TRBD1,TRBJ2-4,CASSLATGQGGNIQYF
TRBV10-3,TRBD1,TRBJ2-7,CAITPRTGDSYEQYF
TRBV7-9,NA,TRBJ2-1,CASIPSGGKGYNEQFF
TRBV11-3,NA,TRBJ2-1,CASSLDNTGEQFF
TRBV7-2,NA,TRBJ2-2,CASSLDGPTGELFF
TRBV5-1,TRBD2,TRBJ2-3,CASSLTGGVSDTQYF
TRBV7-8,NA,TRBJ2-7,CASSPSEVSSYEQYF
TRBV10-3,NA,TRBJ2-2,CAISENPVTGELFF
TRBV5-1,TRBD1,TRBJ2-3,CASSPGQEGTDTQYF
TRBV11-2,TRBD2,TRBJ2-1,CASSAGTTPTYNEQFF
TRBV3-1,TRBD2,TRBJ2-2,CASSPSGLAANTGELFF
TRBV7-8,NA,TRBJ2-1,CASSLVPGLNNEQFF
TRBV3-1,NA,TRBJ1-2,CASSQVVGSGGYTF
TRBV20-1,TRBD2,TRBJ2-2,CSARDGGRAVKTGELFF
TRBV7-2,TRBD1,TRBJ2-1,CASSLDRNPYNEQFF
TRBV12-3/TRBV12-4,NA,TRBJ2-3,CASKNIADTQYF
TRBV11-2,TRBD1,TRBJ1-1,CASSPRQGRAEAFF
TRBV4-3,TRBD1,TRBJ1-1,CASSPSTGGLRTEAFF
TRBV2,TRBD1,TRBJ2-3,CASSYPGQGADTQYF
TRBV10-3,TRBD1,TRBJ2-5,CAISVRGLGQETQYF
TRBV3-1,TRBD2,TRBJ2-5,CASSQDFTSGTFETQYF
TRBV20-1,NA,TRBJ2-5,CSAARDYRTWETQYF
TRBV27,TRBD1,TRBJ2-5,CARLHKDRAQETQYF
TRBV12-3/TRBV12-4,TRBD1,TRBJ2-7,CASKTSGGAEQYF
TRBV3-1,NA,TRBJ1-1,CASSQVKGGSEAFF
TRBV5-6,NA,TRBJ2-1,CASTPEGFPYNEQFF
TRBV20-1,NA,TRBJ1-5,CSASVGFLSNQPQHF
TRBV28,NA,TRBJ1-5,CASSWSDIREQPQHF
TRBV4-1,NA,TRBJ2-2,CASSQGSTYTGELFF
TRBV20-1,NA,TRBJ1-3,CSARPWESSGNTIYF
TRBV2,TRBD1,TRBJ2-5,CASSAMWQGAQETQYF
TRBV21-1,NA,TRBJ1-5,CASSKGGGFQPQHF
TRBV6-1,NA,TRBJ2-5,CASSAKETQYF
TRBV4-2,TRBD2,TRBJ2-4,CASSQDHGRGAKNIQYF
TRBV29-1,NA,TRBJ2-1,CSVALIGGQFF
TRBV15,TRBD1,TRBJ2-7,CATSRSNRGYADEQYF
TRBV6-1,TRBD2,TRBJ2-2,CASRTSGIRVTGELFF
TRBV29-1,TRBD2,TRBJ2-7,CSVRGLAGGQYEQYF
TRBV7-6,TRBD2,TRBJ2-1,CASSSPVAGAYNEQFF
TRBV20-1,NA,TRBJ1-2,CSARWAGPGGYTF
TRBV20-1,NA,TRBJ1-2,CSASEGLYGYTF
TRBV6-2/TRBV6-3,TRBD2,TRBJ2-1,CASSYSSGRATYNEQFF
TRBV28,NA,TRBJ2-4,CASSARPQAGEKNIQYF
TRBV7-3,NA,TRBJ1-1,CASSFGTTTEAFF
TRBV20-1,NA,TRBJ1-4,CSARDPGYGEKLFF
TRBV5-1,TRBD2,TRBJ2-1,CASSSEAGGSYNEQFF
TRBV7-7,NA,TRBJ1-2,CASRPGTFF
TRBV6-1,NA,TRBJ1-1,CASSERADTEAFF